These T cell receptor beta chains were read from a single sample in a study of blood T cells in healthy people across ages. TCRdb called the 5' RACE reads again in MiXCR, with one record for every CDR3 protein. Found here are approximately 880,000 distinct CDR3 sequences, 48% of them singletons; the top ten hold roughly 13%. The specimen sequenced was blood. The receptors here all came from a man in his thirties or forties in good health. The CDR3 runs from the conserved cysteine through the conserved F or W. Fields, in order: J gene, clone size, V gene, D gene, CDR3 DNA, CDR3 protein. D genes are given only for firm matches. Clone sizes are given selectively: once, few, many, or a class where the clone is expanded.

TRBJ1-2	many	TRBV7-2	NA	TGTGCCAGCAGCTTAGCCAGCTATGGCTACACCTTC	CASSLASYGYTF
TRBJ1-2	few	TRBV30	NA	TGTGCCTGGAGTGTTGGTTACTATGGCTACACCTTC	CAWSVGYYGYTF
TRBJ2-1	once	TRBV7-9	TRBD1	TGTGCCAGCAGCCCCGACAGGGCTTCCAATGAGCAGTTCTTC	CASSPDRASNEQFF
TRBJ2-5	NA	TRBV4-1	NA	TGCGCCAGCAGCCAAAATTCGGGGCTCTTCCAAGAGACCCAGTACTTC	CASSQNSGLFQETQYF
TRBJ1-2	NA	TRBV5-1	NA	TGCGCCAGCAGCTTGGAGACGGAGTACTATGGCTACACCTTC	CASSLETEYYGYTF
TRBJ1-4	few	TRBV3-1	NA	TGTGCCAGCAGCCATAACCCCGGGGGGAACGAAAAACTGTTTTTT	CASSHNPGGNEKLFF
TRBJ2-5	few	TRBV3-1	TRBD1	TGTGCCAGTTTACAGGGGCCCCAAGAGACCCAGTACTTC	CASLQGPQETQYF
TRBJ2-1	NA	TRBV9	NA	TGTGCCAGCAGCGTAGACAGCGGATCCTACAATGAGCAGTTCTTC	CASSVDSGSYNEQFF
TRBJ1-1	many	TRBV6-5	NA	TGTGCCAGCAGTTACGGGGAGAACACTGAAGCTTTCTTT	CASSYGENTEAFF
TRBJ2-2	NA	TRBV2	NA	TGCGCCAGCTCGGCCCACTCGAACACCGGGGAGCTGTTTTTT	CASSAHSNTGELFF
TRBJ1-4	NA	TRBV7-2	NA	TGTGCCAGCAGTTCTTTCGGTGAAAAACTGTTTTTT	CASSSFGEKLFF
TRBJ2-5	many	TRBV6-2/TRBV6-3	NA	TGTGCCAGCAGCCGTCCAACAGGCCTGAGAAGGGTCGAGACCCAGTACTTC	CASSRPTGLRRVETQYF
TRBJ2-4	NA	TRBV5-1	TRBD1	TGCGCCAGCAGCGGGACAGGGGAAAACATTCAGTACTTC	CASSGTGENIQYF
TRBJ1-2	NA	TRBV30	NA	TGTGCCTGGAGTGTAGGTTCTAACTATGGCTACACCTTC	CAWSVGSNYGYTF
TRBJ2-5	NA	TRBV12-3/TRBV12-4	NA	TGTGTCAGCAGTCGGGGCTCGGAGACCCAGTACTTC	CVSSRGSETQYF
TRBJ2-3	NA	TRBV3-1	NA	TGTGCCAGCAGCCATGGCAGGGATGCGCAGTATTTT	CASSHGRDAQYF
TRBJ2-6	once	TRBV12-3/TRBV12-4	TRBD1	TGTGCCAGCACCCTGACAGGGTCTGGGGCCAACGTCCTGACTTTC	CASTLTGSGANVLTF
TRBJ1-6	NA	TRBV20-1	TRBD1	TGCAGTGCTAGTCGGCGGAGGGGGCTTAGCCCCTATAATTCACCCCTCCACTTT	CSASRRRGLSPYNSPLHF
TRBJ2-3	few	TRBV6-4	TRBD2	TGTGCCAGCAGTGAGGGTACCGGGGGGGCCTTAGATACGCAGTATTTT	CASSEGTGGALDTQYF
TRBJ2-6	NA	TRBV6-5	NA	TGTGCCAGCAGTTACCGGGACGGGGCCAACGTCCTGACTTTC	CASSYRDGANVLTF
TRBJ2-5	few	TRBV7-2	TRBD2	TGTGCCAGCAGCCCGCCCGGAGGGACTAGCGGGGGGGGGGAGACCCAGTACTTC	CASSPPGGTSGGGETQYF
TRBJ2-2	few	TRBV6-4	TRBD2	TGTGCCAGCAGTGACGGGGGGGAAATGAACACCGGGGAGCTGTTTTTT	CASSDGGEMNTGELFF
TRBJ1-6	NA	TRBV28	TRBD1	TGTGCCAGCAGTCTACTCAGGGGGAGCACGTCACCCCTCCACTTT	CASSLLRGSTSPLHF
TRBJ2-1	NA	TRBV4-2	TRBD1	TGTGCCAGCAGCCAAGTAGGACAGGGCTCGACCTACGAGCAGTTCTTC	CASSQVGQGSTYEQFF
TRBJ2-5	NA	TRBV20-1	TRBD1	TGCAGTGCTTCCCGGGACAGGGCAGCCGACCAAGAGACCCAGTACTTC	CSASRDRAADQETQYF
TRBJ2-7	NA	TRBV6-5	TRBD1	TGTGCCAGCAGTAAGACAGGGGGAACCCCTCACGAGCAGTACTTC	CASSKTGGTPHEQYF
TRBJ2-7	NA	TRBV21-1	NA	TGTGCCAGCAGCAGTTCGACAGGGGGCGACTACGAGCAGTACTTC	CASSSSTGGDYEQYF
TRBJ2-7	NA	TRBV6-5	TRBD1	TGTGCCAGCAGTCAACAGGGGAACTACGAGCAGTACTTC	CASSQQGNYEQYF
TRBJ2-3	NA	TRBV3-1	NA	TGTGCCAGCAGCCAAGAAACCCGAAGCACAGATACGCAGTATTTT	CASSQETRSTDTQYF
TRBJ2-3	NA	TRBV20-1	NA	TGCAGTGCTAGAGACAGGGAAGTAGGCACAGATACGCAGTATTTT	CSARDREVGTDTQYF
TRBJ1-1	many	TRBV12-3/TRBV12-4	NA	TGTGCCAGCAGGGAGGACAGCTCGGACCCTGAAGCTTTCTTT	CASREDSSDPEAFF
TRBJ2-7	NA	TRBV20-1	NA	TGCAGTGCCGGACATCCGGGTTCCTACGAGCAGTACTTC	CSAGHPGSYEQYF
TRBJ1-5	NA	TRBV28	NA	TGTGCCAGCAGACCTCTCGGGGCAGGCAATCAGCCCCAGCATTTT	CASRPLGAGNQPQHF
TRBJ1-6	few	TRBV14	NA	TGTGCCAGCAGCCAAGATGTACCCTCACCCCTCCACTTT	CASSQDVPSPLHF
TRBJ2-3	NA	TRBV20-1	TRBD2	TGCAGTGCTAGACCGGGACTAGTATCGGATACGCAGTATTTT	CSARPGLVSDTQYF
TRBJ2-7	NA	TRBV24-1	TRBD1	TGTGCCACCAGTGACCACCGGGACAGGGGCCCCTACGAGCAGTACTTC	CATSDHRDRGPYEQYF
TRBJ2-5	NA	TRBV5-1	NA	TGCGCCAGCAGCTTTAGAAAGACCCAGTACTTC	CASSFRKTQYF
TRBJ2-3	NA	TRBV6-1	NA	TGTGCCAGCAGCGAAATGGGTACAGATACGCAGTATTTT	CASSEMGTDTQYF
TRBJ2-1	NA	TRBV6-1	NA	TGTGCCAGCAGGGCCTCAGGGATCCAGTTCTTC	CASRASGIQFF
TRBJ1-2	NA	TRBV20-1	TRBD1	TGCAGTCTACCGGACAGGTACTATGGCTACACCTTC	CSLPDRYYGYTF
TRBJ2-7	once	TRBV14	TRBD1	TGTGCCAGCAGCCAAGACCTGACAGGGCCCGTACTCAAGCAGTACTTC	CASSQDLTGPVLKQYF
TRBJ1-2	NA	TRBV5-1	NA	TGCGCCAGCAGCTTGGGCACAAAGATCGACTATGGCTACACCTTC	CASSLGTKIDYGYTF
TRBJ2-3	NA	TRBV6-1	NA	TGTGCCAGCAGCCGCGTGGGGGCGGGGGTTAGCACAGATACGCAGTATTTT	CASSRVGAGVSTDTQYF
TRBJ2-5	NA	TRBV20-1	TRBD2	TGCAGTGCTAGAGATCCTAGCGGGGGGGGGTACCAAGAGACCCAGTACTTC	CSARDPSGGGYQETQYF
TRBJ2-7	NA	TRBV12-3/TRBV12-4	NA	TGTGCCAGCAGTTTAGGTGAGGGGCGGTACGAGCAGTACTTC	CASSLGEGRYEQYF
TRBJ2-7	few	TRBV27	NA	TGTGCCAGCGGCCTCAACGGGGTAGGGTACGAGCAGTACTTC	CASGLNGVGYEQYF
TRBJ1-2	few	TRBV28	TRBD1	TGTGCCAGCAGTCCTCCGGGACAGGGGAGGAGCTACACCTTC	CASSPPGQGRSYTF
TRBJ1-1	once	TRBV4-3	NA	TGCGCCAGCAGCCAAGAGACAATGAACACTGAAGCTTTCTTT	CASSQETMNTEAFF
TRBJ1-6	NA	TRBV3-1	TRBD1	TGTGCCAGCAGCGCCTCCGACAGGGTACGATCTTCACCCCTCCACTTT	CASSASDRVRSSPLHF
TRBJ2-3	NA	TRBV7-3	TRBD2	TGTGCCAGCAGCGCTAAGGGGGGACTAGCTCTGTGGAAAGATACGCAGTATTTT	CASSAKGGLALWKDTQYF
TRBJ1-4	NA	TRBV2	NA	TGTGCCAGCAGTGAAGGTCGGGTTAATGAAAAACTGTTTTTT	CASSEGRVNEKLFF
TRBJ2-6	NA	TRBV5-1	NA	TGCGCCAGCAGCCCGTATACGTCCGGGGCCAACGTCCTGACTTTC	CASSPYTSGANVLTF
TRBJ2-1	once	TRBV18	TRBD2	TGTGCCAGCTCACCCAGCGCTAGCGGGAGCGATGAGCAGTTCTTC	CASSPSASGSDEQFF
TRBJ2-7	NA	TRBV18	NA	TGTGCCAGCGCACCAGGACAGTTATACGAGCAGTACTTC	CASAPGQLYEQYF
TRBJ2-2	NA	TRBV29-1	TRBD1	TGCAGCGGACGACAGGGCACCGGGGAGCTGTTTTTT	CSGRQGTGELFF
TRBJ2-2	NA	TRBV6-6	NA	TGTGCCAGCAACCTTTTCGGGACACCTTTCACCGGGGAGCTGTTTTTT	CASNLFGTPFTGELFF
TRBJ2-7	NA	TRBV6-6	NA	TGTGCCAGCAGACCCTCTTTTTTGGGCTCCTACGAGCAGTACTTC	CASRPSFLGSYEQYF